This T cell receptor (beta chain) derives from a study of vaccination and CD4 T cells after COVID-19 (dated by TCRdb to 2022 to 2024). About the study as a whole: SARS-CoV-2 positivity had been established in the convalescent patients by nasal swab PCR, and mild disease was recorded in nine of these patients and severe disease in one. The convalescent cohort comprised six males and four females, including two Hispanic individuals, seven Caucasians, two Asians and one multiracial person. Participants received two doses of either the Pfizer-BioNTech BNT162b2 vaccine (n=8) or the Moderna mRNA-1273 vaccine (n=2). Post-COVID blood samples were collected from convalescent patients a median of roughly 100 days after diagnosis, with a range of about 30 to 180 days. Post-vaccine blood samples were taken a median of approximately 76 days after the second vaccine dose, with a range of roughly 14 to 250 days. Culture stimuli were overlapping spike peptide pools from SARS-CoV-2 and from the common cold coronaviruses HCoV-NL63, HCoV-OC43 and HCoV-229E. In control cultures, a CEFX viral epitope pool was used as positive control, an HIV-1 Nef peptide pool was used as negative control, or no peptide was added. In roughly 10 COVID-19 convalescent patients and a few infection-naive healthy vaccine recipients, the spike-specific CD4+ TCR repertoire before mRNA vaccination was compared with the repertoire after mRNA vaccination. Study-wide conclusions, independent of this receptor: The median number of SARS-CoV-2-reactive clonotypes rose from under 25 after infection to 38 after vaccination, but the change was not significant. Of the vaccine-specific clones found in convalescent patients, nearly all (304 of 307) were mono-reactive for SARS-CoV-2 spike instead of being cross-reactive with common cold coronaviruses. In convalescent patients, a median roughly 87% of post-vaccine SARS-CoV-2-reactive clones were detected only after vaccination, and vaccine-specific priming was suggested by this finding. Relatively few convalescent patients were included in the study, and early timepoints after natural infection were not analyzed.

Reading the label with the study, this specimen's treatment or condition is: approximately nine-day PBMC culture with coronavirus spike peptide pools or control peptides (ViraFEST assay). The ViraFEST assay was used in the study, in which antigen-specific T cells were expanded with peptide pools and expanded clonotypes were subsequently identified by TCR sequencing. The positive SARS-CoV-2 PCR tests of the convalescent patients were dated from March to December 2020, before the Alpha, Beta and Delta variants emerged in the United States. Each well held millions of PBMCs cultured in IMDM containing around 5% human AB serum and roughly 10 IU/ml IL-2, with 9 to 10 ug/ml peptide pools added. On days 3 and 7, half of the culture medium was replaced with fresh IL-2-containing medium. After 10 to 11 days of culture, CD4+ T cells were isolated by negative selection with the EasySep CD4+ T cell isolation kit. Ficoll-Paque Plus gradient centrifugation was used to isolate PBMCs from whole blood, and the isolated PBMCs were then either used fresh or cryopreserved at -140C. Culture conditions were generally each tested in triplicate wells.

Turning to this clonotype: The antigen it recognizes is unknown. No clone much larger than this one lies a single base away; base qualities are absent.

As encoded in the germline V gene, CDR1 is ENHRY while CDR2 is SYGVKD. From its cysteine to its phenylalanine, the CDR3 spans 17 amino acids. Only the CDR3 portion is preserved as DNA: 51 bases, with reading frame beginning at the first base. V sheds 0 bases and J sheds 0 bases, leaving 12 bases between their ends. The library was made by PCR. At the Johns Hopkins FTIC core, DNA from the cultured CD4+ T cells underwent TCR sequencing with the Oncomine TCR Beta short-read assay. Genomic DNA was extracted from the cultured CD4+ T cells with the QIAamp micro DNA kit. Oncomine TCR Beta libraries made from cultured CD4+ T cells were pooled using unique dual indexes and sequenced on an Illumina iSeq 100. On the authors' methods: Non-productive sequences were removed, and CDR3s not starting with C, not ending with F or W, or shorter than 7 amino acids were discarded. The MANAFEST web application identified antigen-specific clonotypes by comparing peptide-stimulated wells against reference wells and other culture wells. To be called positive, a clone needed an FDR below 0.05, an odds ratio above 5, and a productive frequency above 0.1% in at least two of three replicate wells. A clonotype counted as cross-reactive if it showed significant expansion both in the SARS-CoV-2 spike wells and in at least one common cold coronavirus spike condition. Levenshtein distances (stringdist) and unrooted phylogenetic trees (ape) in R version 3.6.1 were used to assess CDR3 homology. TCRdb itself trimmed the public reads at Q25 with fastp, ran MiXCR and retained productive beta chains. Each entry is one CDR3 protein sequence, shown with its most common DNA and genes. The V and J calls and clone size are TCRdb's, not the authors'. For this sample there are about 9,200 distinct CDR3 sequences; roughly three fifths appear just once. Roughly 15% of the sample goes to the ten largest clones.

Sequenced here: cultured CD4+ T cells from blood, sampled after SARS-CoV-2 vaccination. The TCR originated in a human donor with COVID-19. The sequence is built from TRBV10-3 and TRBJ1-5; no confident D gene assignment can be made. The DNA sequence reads TGTGCCATCAGTGAGTCGTTCCAGGCCTATAGCAATCAGCCCCAGCATTTT. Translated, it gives CAISESFQAYSNQPQHF.